The 6 T cell receptor beta chains reported below all come from one sample, sequenced in a study of T cells after yellow fever vaccination. TCRdb re-called the 5' RACE reads with MiXCR, one entry per CDR3 protein. The data show about 430,000 distinct CDR3 sequences, roughly 20% seen once. Here the sequenced sample was PBMCs, taken before the yellow fever booster vaccination. The source of these receptors is a young man who received the YFV17D yellow fever vaccine.

V is TRBV20-1 and J is TRBJ2-5; 7 bases are a match to TRBD1. In germline, CDR1 is DFQATT, CDR2 SNEGSKA (reference sequence). CDR3 size: 13 residues. With 6 bases clipped from V and 5 bases from J, the junction kept 9 bases outside the gene matches. DNA of the CDR3: TGCAGTGCGCCTCAAGTCAGGGGGGAGACCCAGTACTTC. Translating it yields CSAPQVRGETQYF.

The table lists this clonotype with many counts. The chain recombines TRBV4-1 with TRBJ1-1; D gene unclear. Germline lookup yields CDR1 MGHRA and CDR2 YSYEKL. Trimming took 2 bases from V and 5 from J, leaving 12 bases between them. The CDR3 length is 14 residues. This CDR3 reads CASSQQTLPTEAFF. The CDR3 DNA is TGCGCCAGCAGCCAACAAACCCTCCCGACTGAAGCTTTCTTT.

The V gene is TRBV7-9, the J gene TRBJ2-7; 12 bases match TRBD2. The trim removed 4 bases at V and 4 bases at J, leaving 5 bases unmatched. In germline, CDR1 is SEHNR, CDR2 FQNEAQ (reference sequence). This CDR3 comprises 15 residues. CDR3 nucleotide sequence: TGTGCCAGCAGCTCGGAACTAGCGGGGGGTTACGAGCAGTACTTC. It specifies CASSSELAGGYEQYF.

This sequence joins TRBV5-1 and TRBJ1-3, with D perhaps TRBD1 (6 bases). This CDR3 has 13 amino acids. The germline V and J ends were trimmed by 6 bases and 2 bases, with 9 bases remaining between them. Germline values: CDR1 SGHRS, CDR2 YFSETQ. CDR3 sequence (DNA): TGCGCCAGCAAGGGGGGGACTGGAAACACCATATATTTT. Amino acids: CASKGGTGNTIYF.

The chain has TRBV10-3 and TRBJ2-2; TRBD1 matches 11 bases. The CDR3 consists of 14 residues. V lost 6 bases to trimming and J lost 4 bases; unmatched junction nucleotides: 1. CDR1 and CDR2 from the germline V gene are ENHRY and SYGVKD. CDR3 protein: CAIRGTGGTGELFF. Written as DNA, the CDR3 is TGTGCCATCAGGGGGACAGGGGGCACCGGGGAGCTGTTTTTT.

The chain is built from TRBV29-1 and TRBJ2-1; 13 positions agree with TRBD2. Looked up from germline, CDR1 is SQVTM and CDR2 is ANQGSEA. V shed 6 bases and J 9 bases; nucleotides not matched to a gene: 11. This CDR3 spans 15 amino acids. DNA of the CDR3: TGCAGCGTGGACATTACTAGCGGGAGGGTGACTGAGCAGTTCTTC. Encoded protein: CSVDITSGRVTEQFF.